This T cell receptor beta chain was recovered during a study of post-analysis software for immune sequencing data. Study-level findings and limits: The F measure placed samples prepared in the same batch into strongly shared clusters. Controls had lower frequencies than patients of a few TRBV segments, which included TRBV5-6, TRBV5-1 and TRBV20-1.

Of note for this clonotype: Its matching antigen is unknown.

Prepared libraries of TCR beta cDNA carried unique molecular identifiers. The T cell input of roughly 0.95 to 10 million gave approximately 500,000 cDNA molecules. TCRdb passed the PCR reads through MiXCR, listing each CDR3 protein once. This table holds roughly 400,000 distinct CDR3 sequences, 35% to 45% found once. V was clipped by 4 bases and J by 10 bases, with 18 bases between them. The CDR3 contains 15 residues. CDR1 is SGHRS and CDR2 is YFSETQ in the germline V gene. The clonotype was recovered from a girl aged 2 to 10 with multiple sclerosis. The chain uses TRBV5-1 and TRBJ1-6; the D gene is possibly TRBD1 (5 bases). Sequencing used blood. CDR3 coding DNA: TGCGCCAGCAGCCCCGAAGGAGGGGAAGGGTCACCCCTCCACTTT. Encoded protein: CASSPEGGEGSPLHF.